A single sample gave rise to the 10 T cell receptor beta chains below, sequenced in a study of T cells in tuberculosis. The repertoire was sequenced with immunoSEQ multiplex PCR; TCRdb's copy has only in-frame clones and lacks some. The repertoire has 85,000 to 100,000 clones, roughly 91% of them found once; the top ten carry approximately 2%. Cells were sorted from thawed PBMC rested overnight and stained with GMM-loaded CD1B tetramer, viability dye and anti-CD3. The CD1B tetramers carried C32 glucose monomycolate purified from Rhodococcus equi. The sample consisted of CD1b-GMM tetramer-negative cells sorted from PBMCs. The source is an adult woman with latent tuberculosis.

This chain joins TRBV6-1 and TRBJ2-1; D is perhaps TRBD1 (5 bases). CDR3 length: 12 amino acids. The germline gives CDR1 MNHNS, CDR2 SASEGT. V lost 5 bases to trimming and J lost 8 bases, with 10 bases between them. The CDR3 nucleotides read TGTGCCAGCAGTTATATCAGGGATGAGCAGTTCTTC. Protein sequence: CASSYIRDEQFF.

The genes are TRBV14 and TRBJ2-4; TRBD2 matches 11 bases. J was trimmed by 4 bases and V by 6 bases; bases with no gene match: 5. Germline lookup yields CDR1 SGHDN and CDR2 FVKESK. The CDR3 runs 15 residues. This CDR3 reads CASSDLAGGKNIQYF. The CDR3 coding sequence is TGTGCCAGCAGTGATCTAGCGGGGGGAAAAAACATTCAGTACTTC. The variable domain in full, with the rest retrieved from reference TRBV14 and TRBJ2-4, is EAGVTQFPSHSVIEKGQTVTLRCDPISGHDNLYWYRRVMGKEIKFLLHFVKESKQDESGMPNNRFLAERTGGTYSTLKVQPAELEDSGVYFCASSDLAGGKNIQYFGAGTRLSVL.

The chain is built from TRBV7-2 and TRBJ1-6; D call uncertain. Germline CDR1 and CDR2: SGHTA and FQGNSA. The CDR3 length is 15 residues. Trimming shortened V by 5 bases and J by 6 bases, and 14 bases separated the two germline ends. In DNA, the CDR3 is TGTGCCAGCAGCCCCCGATGGGCCCCTAATTCACCCCTCCACTTT. This gives the protein CASSPRWAPNSPLHF.

The chain carries TRBV7-2 and TRBJ2-3, with 8 bases lining up with TRBD1. Germline lookup yields CDR1 SGHTA and CDR2 FQGNSA. J lost 0 bases, V lost 11 bases, and 4 bases had no gene match. The CDR3 totals 13 residues. Written as DNA, the CDR3 is TGTGCCGGCGGGACAGGCAGCACAGATACGCAGTATTTT. It is translated as CAGGTGSTDTQYF.

V is TRBV11-2 and J is TRBJ1-6; weak D call: TRBD1 (5 bases). Between the trimmed V and J ends, which lost 2 bases and 6 bases, there was a span of 11 bases. Germline V gene lookup returns CDR1 SGHAT and CDR2 FQNNGV. CDR3 size: 15 residues. The CDR3 region has the DNA TGTGCCAGCAGCTTACGGCAGGGTGGTAATTCACCCCTCCACTTT. This codes for CASSLRQGGNSPLHF.

The V gene is TRBV19, the J gene TRBJ1-2, with a possible D match to TRBD1 (6 bases). V gave up 5 bases and J gave up 2 bases, with 15 bases separating them. This CDR3 is 15 amino acids long. Germline CDR1 is LNHDA and CDR2 is SQIVND (reference sequence). CDR3 amino acids: CASSAPGEGNYGYTF. In nucleotides, the CDR3 is TGTGCCAGTAGTGCCCCAGGGGAGGGGAACTATGGCTACACCTTC.

The chain has TRBV6-1 and TRBJ2-2; a possible D gene is TRBD1 (5 bases). V lost 8 bases to trimming and J lost 1 base, with 14 bases between them. The CDR3 runs 15 residues. Germline CDR1 reads MNHNS; CDR2 reads SASEGT. Here the CDR3 DNA reads TGTGCCAGCGGACCCACAGGATGGAACACCGGGGAGCTGTTTTTT. As protein: CASGPTGWNTGELFF.

The CDR3 is CASSVSRDTEAFF. In DNA form, the CDR3 reads TGCGCCAGCAGTGTTAGCAGGGACACTGAAGCTTTCTTT. V is TRBV10-2 and J is TRBJ1-1; tentative D call: TRBD1 (5 bases). The germline V gene encodes CDR1 WSHSY and CDR2 SAAADI. This CDR3 region has 13 residues. V gave up 4 bases and J gave up 3 bases, with 9 bases separating them.

The chain combines TRBV4-1 with TRBJ2-4; the match to TRBD2 covers 9 bases. CDR1 MGHRA and CDR2 YSYEKL come from the germline V gene. CDR3 length equals 16 residues. The V gene end was trimmed by 0 bases and the J gene end by 9 bases; junction bases not matched to a gene: 9. The CDR3 coding sequence is TGCGCCAGCAGCCAAGAGGCGCGGGGGGGGTTCGGCATTCAGTACTTC. As protein: CASSQEARGGFGIQYF.

This chain uses TRBV7-2 with TRBJ1-2, with TRBD1 identical over 12 bases. The germline V gene encodes CDR1 SGHTA and CDR2 FQGNSA. V was pared by 0 bases and J by 6 bases, with 8 bases of the junction left unmatched. This CDR3 has 17 residues. The CDR3 sequence is CASSLAPGQGASNGYTF. The CDR3 nucleotides read TGTGCCAGCAGCTTAGCCCCGGGACAGGGGGCATCGAATGGCTACACCTTC. Looking up the rest from reference TRBV7-2 and TRBJ1-2 gives the full variable domain: GAGVSQSPSNKVTEKGKDVELRCDPISGHTALYWYRQSLGQGLEFLIYFQGNSAPDKSGLPSDRFSAERTGGSVSTLTIQRTQQEDSAVYLCASSLAPGQGASNGYTFGSGTRLTVV.